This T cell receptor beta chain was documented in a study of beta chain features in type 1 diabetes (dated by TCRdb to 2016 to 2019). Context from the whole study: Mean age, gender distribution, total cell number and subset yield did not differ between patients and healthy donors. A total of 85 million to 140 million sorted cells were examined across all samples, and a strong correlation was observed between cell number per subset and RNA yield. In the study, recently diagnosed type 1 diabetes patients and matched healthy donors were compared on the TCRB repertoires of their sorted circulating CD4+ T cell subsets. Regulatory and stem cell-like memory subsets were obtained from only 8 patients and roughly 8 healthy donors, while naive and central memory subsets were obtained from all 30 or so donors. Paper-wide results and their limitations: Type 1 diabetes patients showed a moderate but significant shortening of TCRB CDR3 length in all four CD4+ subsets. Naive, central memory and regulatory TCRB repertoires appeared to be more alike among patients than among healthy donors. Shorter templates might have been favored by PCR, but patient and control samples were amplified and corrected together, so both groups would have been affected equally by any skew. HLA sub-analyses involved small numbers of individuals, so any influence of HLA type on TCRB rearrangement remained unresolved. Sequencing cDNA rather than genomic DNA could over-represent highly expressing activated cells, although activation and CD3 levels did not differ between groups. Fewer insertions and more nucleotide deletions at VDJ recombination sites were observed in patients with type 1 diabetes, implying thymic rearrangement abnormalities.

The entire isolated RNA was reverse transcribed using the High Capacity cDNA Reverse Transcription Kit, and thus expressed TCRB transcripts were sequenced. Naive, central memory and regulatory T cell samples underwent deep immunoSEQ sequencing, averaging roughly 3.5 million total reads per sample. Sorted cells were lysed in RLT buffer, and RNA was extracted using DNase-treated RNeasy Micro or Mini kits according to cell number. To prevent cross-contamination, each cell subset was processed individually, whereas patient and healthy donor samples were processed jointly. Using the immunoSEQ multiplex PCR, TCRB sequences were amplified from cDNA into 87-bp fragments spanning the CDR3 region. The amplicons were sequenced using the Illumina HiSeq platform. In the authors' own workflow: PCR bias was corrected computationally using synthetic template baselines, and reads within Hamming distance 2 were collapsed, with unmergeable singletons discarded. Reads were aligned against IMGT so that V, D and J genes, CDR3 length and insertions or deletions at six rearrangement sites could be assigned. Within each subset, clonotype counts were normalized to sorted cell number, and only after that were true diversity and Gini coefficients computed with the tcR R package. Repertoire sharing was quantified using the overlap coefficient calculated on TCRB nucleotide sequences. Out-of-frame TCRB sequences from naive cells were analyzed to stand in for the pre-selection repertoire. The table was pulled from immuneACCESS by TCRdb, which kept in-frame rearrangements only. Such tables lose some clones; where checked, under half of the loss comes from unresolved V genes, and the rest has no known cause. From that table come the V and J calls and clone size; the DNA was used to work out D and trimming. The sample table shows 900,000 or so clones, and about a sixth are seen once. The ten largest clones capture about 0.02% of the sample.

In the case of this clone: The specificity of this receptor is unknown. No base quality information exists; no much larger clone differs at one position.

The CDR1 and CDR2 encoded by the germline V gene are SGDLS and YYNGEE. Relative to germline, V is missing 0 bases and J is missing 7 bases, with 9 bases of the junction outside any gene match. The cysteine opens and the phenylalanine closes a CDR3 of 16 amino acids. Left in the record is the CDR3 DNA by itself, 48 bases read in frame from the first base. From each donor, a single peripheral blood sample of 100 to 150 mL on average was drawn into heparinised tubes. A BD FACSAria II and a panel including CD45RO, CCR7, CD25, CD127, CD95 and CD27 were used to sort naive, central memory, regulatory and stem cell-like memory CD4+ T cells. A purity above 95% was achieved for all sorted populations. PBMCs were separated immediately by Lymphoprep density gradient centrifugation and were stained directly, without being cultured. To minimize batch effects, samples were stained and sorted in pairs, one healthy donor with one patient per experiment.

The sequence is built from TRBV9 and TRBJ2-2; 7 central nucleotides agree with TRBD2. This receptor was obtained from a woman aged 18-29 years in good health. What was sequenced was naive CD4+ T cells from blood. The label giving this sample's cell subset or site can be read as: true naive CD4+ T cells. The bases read TGTGCCAGCAGCGTAGAGACTAGCCGGAGCAGCGGGGAGCTGTTTTTT. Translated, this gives CASSVETSRSSGELFF.